The 13 T cell receptor beta chains below were found in one sample sequenced in a study of control samples from healthy donors and cancer patients. Only in-frame clones appear in the TCRdb table, and some are missing; sequencing was by immunoSEQ multiplex PCR. The sample holds some 82,000 clones, about 89% seen once. Sample: blood. The source of these receptors is a man aged 50 or older in good health.

The chain combines TRBV7-8 with TRBJ2-7; D gene unclear. Per germline, CDR1 SGHVS and CDR2 FQNEAQ. V was pared by 3 bases and J by 9 bases, with 15 bases between. The CDR3 loop spans 13 amino acids. The CDR3 nucleotides are TGTGCCAGCAGCTTCCTGGACGGATTCGTGCAGTACGTC. Encoded protein: CASSFLDGFVQYV.

This chain uses TRBV6-5 with TRBJ1-1; the D is unclear. The CDR3 length is 13 residues. The V end was cut by 5 bases, the J end by 0 bases, with 7 bases between. Germline CDR1 is MNHEY and CDR2 is SVGAGI. The CDR3, as DNA: TGTGCCAGCAGTAAACTCATGAACACTGAAGCTTTCTTT. It encodes CASSKLMNTEAFF.

The table lists this clone with a count of one. V and J are TRBV29-1 and TRBJ2-1; no reliable D call. V dropped 2 bases and J dropped 5 bases, with 13 bases sitting between them. The CDR3 spans 14 residues. Germline V lookup: CDR1 SQVTM, CDR2 ANQGSEA. CDR3 region: CSVEKSRVHNEQFF. DNA of the CDR3: TGCAGCGTTGAAAAGTCTAGGGTCCACAATGAGCAGTTCTTC.

The chain is built from TRBV2 and TRBJ1-2; unclear D gene. Germline V gene lookup returns CDR1 SNHLY and CDR2 FYNNEI. The V end was cut by 2 bases, the J end by 8 bases, with 18 bases between. This CDR3 contains 15 residues. In nucleotides, the CDR3 is TGTGCCAGCAGTGAAACCTACAGCGCCATTTTAGGCTACACCTTC. Protein sequence: CASSETYSAILGYTF.

CDR3 coding DNA: TGCGCCAGCAGCTTCCAGGGGTCTAATGAAAAACTGTTTTTT. Encoded protein: CASSFQGSNEKLFF. The rearrangement uses TRBV5-1 and TRBJ1-4, with a weak D call TRBD1 (6 bases). The V gene's germline CDR1 is SGHRS and CDR2 YFSETQ. The CDR3 runs 14 residues. Trimming left V 2 bases short and J 3 bases short, with 8 bases between.

The chain couples TRBV6-6 to TRBJ2-5; no firm D call. This CDR3 contains 14 residues. V gave up 4 bases and J gave up 5 bases, with 14 bases separating them. Germline V gives CDR1 MNHNY, CDR2 SVGAGI (reference sequence). The CDR3: CASSLPSSWETQYF. DNA of the CDR3: TGTGCCAGCAGTTTGCCCAGCTCATGGGAGACCCAGTACTTC.

This sequence joins TRBV7-2 and TRBJ2-5, with TRBD1 matching 9 bases. Germline assignment: CDR1 SGHTA and CDR2 FQGNSA. The V gene end was trimmed by 5 bases and the J gene end by 8 bases; junction bases not matched to a gene: 9. There are 14 residues in the CDR3. As DNA, the CDR3 is TGTGCCAGCAGCGATACAGGGGGCGCAGCAACCCAGTACTTC. Protein sequence: CASSDTGGAATQYF.

CDR3 coding DNA: TGTGCCAGCAGCTTGACAACTCAGGGGACTGGAAACACCATATATTTT. This codes for CASSLTTQGTGNTIYF. This rearrangement joins TRBV5-5 to TRBJ1-3; D possibly corresponds to TRBD1 (6 bases). Deletions cut 1 base from V and 2 bases from J, with 13 bases between. Germline CDR1 SGHKS, CDR2 YYEKEE (reference sequence). The CDR3 is 16 amino acids.

This rearrangement joins TRBV10-2 to TRBJ2-7; D is unclear. Trimming left V 6 bases short and J 3 bases short, with 6 bases between. CDR1 is WSHSY, CDR2 SAAADI, per germline. The CDR3 runs to 11 residues. The DNA for the CDR3 is TGCGCCAGCAGGGAGAACTACGAGCAGTACTTC. Translated: CASRENYEQYF.

V is TRBV7-6 and J is TRBJ2-1; 9 positions match TRBD1. Germline CDR1 SGHVS, CDR2 FNYEAQ. V was pared by 1 base and J by 4 bases, with 2 bases of the junction left unmatched. This CDR3 spans 15 amino acids. CDR3 region: CASSLEGQGYNEQFF. Written as DNA, the CDR3 is TGTGCCAGCAGCTTAGAGGGACAGGGTTACAATGAGCAGTTCTTC.

The rearrangement joins TRBV2 to TRBJ1-4, with D unclear. CDR1 and CDR2 from the germline V gene are SNHLY and FYNNEI. This CDR3 is built from 14 residues. V shed 2 bases and J shed 7 bases, with 11 bases lying between them. The CDR3 loop reads CASSEITASEKLFF. The CDR3 DNA reads as TGTGCCAGCAGTGAAATAACAGCTTCTGAAAAACTGTTTTTT.

This chain connects TRBV5-1 to TRBJ1-1; D is perhaps TRBD1 (5 bases). V was clipped by 2 bases and J by 6 bases, with 14 bases between them. CDR3 length: 14 amino acids. Germline CDR1 SGHRS, CDR2 YFSETQ. The CDR3 loop reads CASSFEGSGAEAFF. The CDR3 nucleotides read TGCGCCAGCAGCTTTGAGGGTTCGGGGGCTGAAGCTTTCTTT.

This clone was observed once. The chain recombines TRBV7-8 with TRBJ2-6; 8 bases fit TRBD1. This CDR3 is built from 15 residues. V was clipped by 6 bases and J by 2 bases; unmatched bases: 3. Germline V gene data show CDR1 as SGHVS and CDR2 as FQNEAQ. The CDR3 DNA reads TGTGCCAGCAGTCGACAGGGGACTGGGGCCAACGTCCTGACTTTC. Its protein product is CASSRQGTGANVLTF. Using reference TRBV7-8 and TRBJ2-6 for the parts outside the CDR3, the full variable domain is GAGVSQSPRYKVAKRGQDVALRCDPISGHVSLFWYQQALGQGPEFLTYFQNEAQLDKSGLPSDRFFAERPEGSVSTLKIQRTQQEDSAVYLCASSRQGTGANVLTFGAGSRLTVL.